A single TCR beta chain is shown here with its context. Trimming removed 4 bases from V and 3 bases from J, with 10 bases in between. CDR1 and CDR2 from the germline V gene are LNHDA and SQIVND (reference sequence). The CDR3 covers 14 residues. The data were taken from a study of blood T cell repertoires in COVID-19. Across the study: The United States, Italy and Spain were the sources of the acute and convalescent COVID-19 samples. T cells, B-cell-depleted T cells, or PBMCs supplied cDNA or gDNA.

Per the original data handling: The authors estimated nucleated cell counts from reference gene primer amplification. Produced via immunoSEQ multiplex PCR; TCRdb's table is partial and in-frame only. V, J and clone size reflect that table, while D and trimming were determined from the DNA. The repertoire holds some 150,000 clones, with approximately 85% as singletons. The material sequenced was peripheral blood. This clonotype was sampled from a man aged 40-55 years who had recovered from COVID-19. The chain joins TRBV19 to TRBJ1-5; D might be TRBD1 (5 bases). The CDR3 coding sequence is TGTGCCAGTAGTAAGGTACAGGTCAATCAGCCCCAGCATTTT. Its translation: CASSKVQVNQPQHF.